Described below is a single T cell receptor (beta chain) sequence and its context. Definite or probable Susac syndrome was diagnosed using recently defined diagnostic criteria. V gave up 6 bases and J gave up 2 bases, with 17 bases separating them. Germline lookup yields CDR1 MDHEN and CDR2 SYDVKM. This CDR3 is built from 16 residues. The data were obtained in a study of CD8 T cells in Susac syndrome. About the study: Patients with Susac syndrome were therapy-naive, taking corticosteroids, with some also receiving intravenous immunoglobulin, or taking intravenous immunoglobulin alone at the time their blood was drawn.

Reverse transcription used roughly 0.5 to 1 ug RNA and random hexamers. Each CDR3 protein gets one entry after TCRdb re-called the immunoSEQ multiplex PCR reads with MiXCR. Of 140,000 to 150,000 distinct CDR3 sequences detected, approximately 96% appear once; the ten largest clones hold roughly 0.08%. The chain carries TRBV28 and TRBJ2-1; a possible D gene is TRBD2 (6 bases). The TCR sequence derives from a human donor with Susac syndrome. Specimen: CD4+ T cells from PBMCs. The CDR3 loop reads CASSPMAGRPYNEQFF. CDR3 sequence (DNA): TGTGCCAGCAGCCCTATGGCGGGAAGACCCTACAATGAGCAGTTCTTC.